These 24 T cell receptor beta chains originate from one sample sequenced in a study of cytomegalovirus exposure and HLA in healthy donors. Primers: 60 Vbeta forward and 13 Jbeta reverse. Repertoires were generated with immunoSEQ multiplex PCR, while TCRdb's copy carries only in-frame clones and drops some. The sample lists 100,000 or so clones; about 75% were seen once. Material for sequencing was PBMCs. These receptors all stem from a man aged 45-65 years in good health and CMV-seronegative.

Turning to this clone: This sample also contains other DNA sequences that code for the same CDR3. The J gene is TRBJ2-2, the V gene TRBV4-3; 13 nucleotides align to TRBD2. The germline V gene encodes CDR1 LGHNA and CDR2 YSLEER. With V trimmed by 0 bases and J by 3 bases, 7 bases remained unmatched. The CDR3 is 19 amino acids. The CDR3 protein is CASSQEGGLAGRYTGELFF. In DNA, the CDR3 is TGCGCCAGCAGCCAAGAGGGGGGACTAGCGGGAAGGTACACCGGGGAGCTGTTTTTT.

The J gene is TRBJ1-4, the V gene TRBV29-1, with 8 bases identical to TRBD1. CDR3 length: 14 residues. Germline lookup yields CDR1 SQVTM and CDR2 ANQGSEA. J lost 4 bases, V lost 5 bases, and 6 bases had no gene match. This chain's CDR3 is CSVQTGGINEKLFF. In DNA form, the CDR3 reads TGCAGCGTTCAAACAGGGGGGATTAATGAAAAACTGTTTTTT.

The chain joins TRBV7-6 to TRBJ2-3; possible D gene TRBD2, 6 bases. V dropped 6 bases and J dropped 4 bases, with 17 bases sitting between them. Looked up from germline, CDR1 is SGHVS and CDR2 is FNYEAQ. The CDR3 has 15 residues. CDR3 loop: CASSPIAGYPDTQYF. CDR3 DNA sequence: TGTGCCAGCAGTCCCATCGCGGGATACCCAGATACGCAGTATTTT.

The chain uses TRBV5-5 and TRBJ2-2; D gene ambiguous. This CDR3 has 15 amino acids. V lost 1 base and J lost 5, with 12 bases in between. Germline lookup yields CDR1 SGHKS and CDR2 YYEKEE (reference sequence). DNA of the CDR3: TGTGCCAGCAGCTTGAGAGCTAGATGGACCGGGGAGCTGTTTTTT. Translation gives CASSLRARWTGELFF.

The rearrangement joins TRBV7-6 to TRBJ2-7; the match to TRBD1 covers 7 bases. Per the germline V gene, CDR1 is SGHVS and CDR2 is FNYEAQ. This CDR3 contains 14 residues. The V and J ends lost 3 bases and 3 bases, in that order; junction bases with no gene match: 5. CDR3 protein: CASSLTGKGYEQYF. CDR3 nucleotides: TGTGCCAGCAGCTTGACAGGGAAGGGCTACGAGCAGTACTTC.

The chain carries TRBV5-6 and TRBJ1-1, with D possibly matching TRBD1 (6 bases). The CDR3 is made up of 14 amino acids. Germline V gene data show CDR1 as SGHDT and CDR2 as YYEEEE. V lost 0 bases and J 8 bases, leaving 14 bases between the germline ends. The CDR3 DNA reads as TGTGCCAGCAGCTTGGAGATAGGGGGACGGGAAGCTTTCTTT. This encodes CASSLEIGGREAFF.

The rearrangement joins TRBV5-1 to TRBJ2-1; D may be TRBD2 (6 bases). This CDR3 spans 18 amino acids. CDR1 SGHRS and CDR2 YFSETQ come from the germline V gene. Trimming removed 0 bases at V and 0 bases at J, with 16 bases between. The CDR3 reads CASSLGAGSLSSYNEQFF. In DNA, the CDR3 is TGCGCCAGCAGCTTGGGAGCGGGTTCCCTTAGCTCCTACAATGAGCAGTTCTTC.

This clone appeared many times. The sample has other DNA sequences that encode this CDR3 too. The rearrangement uses TRBV5-1 and TRBJ1-1, with D perhaps TRBD1 (5 bases). Germline loops: CDR1 SGHRS, CDR2 YFSETQ. V was cut by 4 bases and J by 5 bases, with 12 bases left in between. CDR3 size: 13 residues. The CDR3 here is CASSLRGGTEAFF. DNA for the CDR3: TGCGCCAGCAGCCTCCGGGGGGGGACTGAAGCTTTCTTT. Full variable domain (rest looked up from reference TRBV5-1 and TRBJ1-1): KAGVTQTPRYLIKTRGQQVTLSCSPISGHRSVSWYQQTPGQGLQFLFEYFSETQRNKGNFPGRFSGRQFSNSRSEMNVSTLELGDSALYLCASSLRGGTEAFFGQGTRLTVV.

The chain joins TRBV28 to TRBJ1-5, with 7 bases identical to TRBD1. Germline V gene data show CDR1 as MDHEN and CDR2 as SYDVKM. J gave up 3 bases and V 4 bases, and 12 bases lay outside the gene matches. This CDR3 has 17 amino acids. This CDR3 reads CASSSSFGTAANQPQHF. CDR3 nucleotide sequence: TGTGCCAGCAGTTCTTCCTTTGGGACAGCCGCCAATCAGCCCCAGCATTTT. Based on the CDR3 plus reference TRBV28 and TRBJ1-5, the full variable domain is DVKVTQSSRYLVKRTGEKVFLECVQDMDHENMFWYRQDPGLGLRLIYFSYDVKMKEKGDIPEGYSVSREKKERFSLILESASTNQTSMYLCASSSSFGTAANQPQHFGDGTRLSIL.

V is TRBV18 and J is TRBJ2-7; a possible D gene is TRBD1 (6 bases). Per the germline V gene, CDR1 is KGHSH and CDR2 is LQKENI. Deletions cut 3 bases from V and 0 bases from J, with 12 bases between. The CDR3 consists of 15 residues. CDR3 bases: TGTGCCAGCTCACCGGGACACACGAGCTCCTACGAGCAGTACTTC. Translating it yields CASSPGHTSSYEQYF.

The V gene is TRBV7-2, the J gene TRBJ2-2; no firm D call. Germline CDR1 reads SGHTA; CDR2 reads FQGNSA. Trimming removed 1 base from V and 4 bases from J, with 16 bases in between. The CDR3 extends over 17 amino acids. CDR3 coding DNA: TGTGCCAGCAGCTTAGGACGGTCGGGTTCGGTCACCGGGGAGCTGTTTTTT. Amino acid sequence: CASSLGRSGSVTGELFF.

Only a few counts were recorded for this clone. J is TRBJ2-7 and V is TRBV2; TRBD1 agrees at 8 bases. Germline trimming cut 8 bases from V and 5 bases from J; bases unmatched to any gene: 11. The CDR3 loop spans 14 amino acids. The germline gives CDR1 SNHLY, CDR2 FYNNEI. CDR3 region: CASSRTGRIHEQYF. The CDR3 DNA reads TGTGCCAGCTCCCGGACAGGGAGGATCCACGAGCAGTACTTC.

The chain has TRBV29-1 and TRBJ1-4; 8 positions agree with TRBD1. Per germline, CDR1 SQVTM and CDR2 ANQGSEA. J lost 7 bases, V lost 2 bases, and 6 bases had no gene match. The CDR3 spans 14 residues. In DNA form, the CDR3 reads TGCAGCGTTGAAATGGGGACAGGCGGTGAAAAACTGTTTTTT. This translates into CSVEMGTGGEKLFF.

This chain links TRBV19 with TRBJ1-5; D is ambiguous. V was clipped by 5 bases and J by 3 bases, with 8 bases between them. Germline V lookup: CDR1 LNHDA, CDR2 SQIVND (reference sequence). This CDR3 is built from 13 residues. The CDR3 nucleotides are TGTGCCAGTAGTTGGGGAGACAATCAGCCCCAGCATTTT. It yields the protein CASSWGDNQPQHF.

V and J are TRBV2 and TRBJ2-2; a possible D gene is TRBD1 (6 bases). Germline CDR1 is SNHLY and CDR2 is FYNNEI. This CDR3 has 15 amino acids. V lost 6 bases to trimming and J lost 5 bases, with 16 bases between them. The CDR3 spells CASRAVTGRTGELFF. The CDR3 nucleotides read TGTGCCAGCAGGGCTGTAACAGGGCGGACCGGGGAGCTGTTTTTT. The whole variable domain, filled in from reference TRBV2 and TRBJ2-2, reads EPEVTQTPSHQVTQMGQEVILRCVPISNHLYFYWYRQILGQKVEFLVSFYNNEISEKSEIFDDQFSVERPDGSNFTLKIRSTKLEDSAMYFCASRAVTGRTGELFFGEGSRLTVL.

This clone counts as large. In the same sample, other DNA sequences code for this CDR3. This chain joins TRBV7-2 and TRBJ1-5; D remains ambiguous. V was trimmed by 5 bases and J by 0 bases, leaving 11 bases between them. The CDR3 is 15 amino acids. Germline V gene data show CDR1 as SGHTA and CDR2 as FQGNSA. CDR3 amino acids: CASSADYYSNQPQHF. CDR3 sequence (DNA): TGTGCCAGCAGCGCGGACTACTATAGCAATCAGCCCCAGCATTTT.

The rearrangement joins TRBV2 to TRBJ2-1; 7 bases match TRBD2. This CDR3 contains 13 residues. Germline CDR1 reads SNHLY; CDR2 reads FYNNEI. The junction had 3 bases not matched to a gene; V was cut back by 6 bases and J by 4 bases. DNA for the CDR3: TGTGCCAGCAGGGGGGGGGAATACAATGAGCAGTTCTTC. This translates into CASRGGEYNEQFF.

The genes are TRBV29-1 and TRBJ2-5, with D perhaps matching TRBD2 (5 bases). Trimming removed 5 bases at V and 4 bases at J, with 23 bases between. This CDR3 has 16 residues. Germline CDR1 and CDR2: SQVTM and ANQGSEA. The CDR3, as DNA: TGCAGCGTTACTAGGATTGGCCTACTTGATGGAGAGACCCAGTACTTC. It encodes CSVTRIGLLDGETQYF.

This clone came up a few times. V is TRBV11-3 and J is TRBJ2-1; D gene unclear. Germline loops: CDR1 SGHNT, CDR2 YENEEA. The CDR3 runs to 13 residues. With 0 bases removed from V and 3 bases from J, the gap between germline ends came to 3 bases. The CDR3 nucleotides are TGTGCCAGCAGCTTAGACATCTACAATGAGCAGTTCTTC. Its protein is CASSLDIYNEQFF.

V is TRBV9 and J is TRBJ2-2, with D possibly being TRBD1 (5 bases). The CDR3 is made up of 14 amino acids. From germline, CDR1 is SGDLS and CDR2 YYNGEE. V gave up 2 bases and J gave up 6 bases, with 11 bases separating them. As DNA, the CDR3 is TGTGCCAGCAGCGTTTTTGGACAATCCGGGGAGCTGTTTTTT. Encoded protein: CASSVFGQSGELFF.

The chain has TRBV6-5 and TRBJ1-1, with 7 bases that match TRBD1. This CDR3 contains 15 residues. The germline V gene has CDR1 MNHEY and CDR2 SVGAGI. J lost 4 bases, V lost 6 bases, and 11 bases had no gene match. The CDR3 loop is CASSLTGRVITEAFF. The CDR3 nucleotides are TGTGCCAGCAGCCTGACAGGGCGTGTAATCACTGAAGCTTTCTTT.

The chain combines TRBV19 with TRBJ2-3; D might be TRBD2 (6 bases). From germline, CDR1 is LNHDA and CDR2 SQIVND (reference sequence). The CDR3 has 17 amino acids. Trimming left V 7 bases short and J 5 bases short, with 25 bases between. For the CDR3, the DNA is TGTGCCAGTAAGTCGGTTCTCGCGGGGCCCCCAGGAGATACGCAGTATTTT. Protein product: CASKSVLAGPPGDTQYF.

The gene calls are TRBV11-1 and TRBJ2-1; TRBD1 is a possible D gene (6 bases). V lost 0 bases to trimming and J lost 8 bases, with 11 bases between them. The CDR3 totals 14 residues. CDR1 SGHAT and CDR2 FQDESV come from the germline V gene (reference sequence). CDR3 sequence: CASSLAPGVDEQFF. CDR3 coding DNA: TGTGCCAGCAGCTTAGCGCCAGGGGTGGATGAGCAGTTCTTC.

The rearrangement uses TRBV30 and TRBJ2-1; D is possibly TRBD1 (5 bases). Germline V CDR1 and CDR2: GTSNPN, SVGIG (reference sequence). The ends were cut back, 8 bases at V and 1 base at J, with 21 bases in the middle. This CDR3 comprises 16 residues. In DNA form, the CDR3 reads TGTGCCCGCACAGGCCTACTGAGAGAGTCCTACAATGAGCAGTTCTTC. This sequence encodes CARTGLLRESYNEQFF.